What follows is one T cell receptor beta chain and its context. Its binding antigen is unknown. Base quality data are lacking; no much larger clone is found one base away. Deletion took 3 bases off V and 10 bases off J, with a span of 7 bases between the germline ends. The CDR3 runs 12 residues from the cysteine to the phenylalanine. The entry retains the CDR3 DNA only, 36 bases that are in frame from base 1. The germline V gene supplies CDR1 SNHLY and CDR2 FYNNEI. The data belong to a study of blood T cell repertoires in COVID-19 (dated by TCRdb to about 2020). About the full investigation: Samples covering the acute and convalescent phases of COVID-19 were provided by collaborators in the United States, Italy and Spain. The prospective study material was composed of cDNA or gDNA derived from T cells, B-cell-depleted T cells, or PBMCs. The dataset comprised deeply sampled blood TCRbeta repertoires from subjects exposed to, actively infected with, or recovered from COVID-19. A freely available public database, intended as a resource for researchers studying the immune response to SARS-CoV-2, is where the repertoires were released. Samples were obtained from the ongoing ImmuneRACE study (first 160 participants) and from some 1,200 subjects provided by 6 global collaborators. A de-identified subject ID, COVID-19 status, age in years and sex were almost always included in the sample metadata. Where HLA class I and class II types were available, the types were taken from metadata supplied by the sample provider, not from assay-based typing. Study-wide findings and limitations: The amount of clinical and demographic metadata varied by source and participant and was provided uncurated.

TCRbeta CDR3 regions were amplified from genomic DNA by means of the immunoSEQ Assay, a bias-controlled multiplex PCR. The study's own analysis went as follows. The number of nucleated cells in each sample was estimated from the amplification of reference gene primers within the assay. To quantify the absolute abundance of each unique TCRbeta CDR3 rearrangement, sequence reads were collapsed and filtered. For each sample, productive Simpson clonality was calculated by taking the square root of Simpson's diversity index across productive rearrangements. TCRdb took over this immuneACCESS table, retaining in-frame rearrangements with V and J assigned. Such tables are incomplete; in checked studies, under half of the missing clones stem from an unresolved V gene, and the remainder is unexplained. V and J calls and clone size are as listed in that table; D and trimming were resolved from the DNA. Within this sample are 250,000 to 350,000 clones, with around 85% of them counted one time only. The ten largest clones add up to less than 2.5% of the sample.

A second Seattle source provided samples from volunteer blood donors who had recovered from COVID-19. Whole blood was collected in K2EDTA tubes by collaborating institutions according to the institutions' own protocols. For TCRbeta analysis, collaborator samples were shipped as frozen whole blood, as isolated PBMCs, or as DNA extracted from either sample type. Sequencing was carried out using peripheral blood. This clonotype originated in a woman aged 30 to 39 who had recovered from COVID-19. The rearrangement combines TRBV2 with TRBJ1-6, with the D segment identity uncertain. The DNA sequence is as follows: TGTGCCAGCAGTGACGGGGAATCACCCCTCCACTTT. The translation is CASSDGESPLHF.